The T cell receptor (beta chain) described here comes from a study of blood T cell repertoires in COVID-19. Study-level background: PBMCs, B-cell-depleted T cells, or T cells were the source of the cDNA or gDNA that made up the material.

V lost 7 bases and J lost 2, with 9 bases in between. This CDR3 is 14 amino acids long. Looked up from germline, CDR1 is MNHEY and CDR2 is SVGAGI. Original analysis: Estimation of nucleated cell counts was performed using reference gene primer amplification. Sequencing used immunoSEQ multiplex PCR; TCRdb keeps in-frame clones, though not all of them. That table furnishes V, J and clone size, whereas the DNA furnished D and trimming. The data contain approximately 54,000 clones, roughly 80% of them singletons. This clonotype was sampled from an older woman with acute or convalescent COVID-19. Sequenced: peripheral blood. The chain joins TRBV6-5 to TRBJ1-6, with D maybe TRBD1 (5 bases). This chain's CDR3 is CASNAGPYNSPLHF. CDR3 nucleotide sequence: TGTGCCAGCAATGCAGGGCCCTATAATTCACCCCTCCACTTT.